This TCR beta chain is from a study of T cell responses to AZD1222 COVID-19 vaccine. Sequencing was performed with immunoSEQ multiplex PCR; in TCRdb, only in-frame clones are kept and a portion is missing. Of 190,000 or so clones listed, more than 85% were seen once; the top ten hold 3% to 3.5%. CDR3 length equals 13 residues. The V and J ends lost 5 bases and 3 bases, in that order; junction bases with no gene match: 2. Regarding the study as a whole: Along spike, vaccine-associated CD4 TCRs were found throughout, with dominance at 160-218 and 743-854.

Worth noting for this clone: Antigen: not known.

The chain uses TRBV12-3 or TRBV12-4 and TRBJ2-7, with 9 bases aligning to TRBD1. The sequences come from peripheral blood, collected 28 days after the second AZD1222 dose. The TCR was taken from an adult who received the AZD1222 COVID-19 vaccine. This CDR3 is CASSRTGVYEQYF. The CDR3 DNA reads as TGTGCCAGCAGTCGGACAGGGGTCTACGAGCAGTACTTC.